This paragraph reports one TCR beta chain. Its antigen specificity is not known. No much larger clone exists at a distance of one base, and base qualities are not known. CDR1 and CDR2 were assigned from the germline V gene as SGDLS and YYNGEE. V loses 0 bases, J loses 4 bases, and the germline ends lie 12 bases apart. The CDR3 covers 15 residues, taking in both the cysteine and the phenylalanine. Only the CDR3 DNA stays, 45 bases, in frame from base 1. Sample treatment or condition, as interpreted from the label and publication: roughly 10-day PBMC culture with coronavirus spike peptide pools or control peptides (ViraFEST assay). The study used the ViraFEST assay, which expanded antigen-specific T cells with peptide pools and then identified expanded clonotypes by TCR sequencing. The positive SARS-CoV-2 PCR tests of the convalescent patients were dated from March to December 2020, before the Alpha, Beta and Delta variants emerged in the United States. Each well held millions of PBMCs cultured in IMDM containing around 5% human AB serum and approximately 9.8 IU/ml IL-2, with about 9.4 ug/ml peptide pools added. On days 3 and 7, half of the culture medium was replaced with fresh IL-2-containing medium. CD4+ T cells were isolated after roughly nine days of culture through negative selection using the EasySep CD4+ T cell isolation kit. Ficoll-Paque Plus gradient centrifugation was used to isolate PBMCs from whole blood, and the isolated PBMCs were then either used fresh or cryopreserved at -140C. Each culture condition was generally run in triplicate wells.

The sample belongs to a study of vaccination and CD4 T cells after COVID-19 (dated by TCRdb to between 2021 and 2022). Describing the broader study: SARS-CoV-2 positivity had been established in the convalescent patients by nasal swab PCR, and mild disease was recorded in roughly 9 of these patients and severe disease in one. Six males and four females were included in the convalescent cohort, with two Hispanic individuals, seven Caucasians, two Asians and one multiracial person represented. Each participant got two doses of either the Pfizer-BioNTech BNT162b2 vaccine (n=8) or the Moderna mRNA-1273 vaccine (n=2). Post-COVID blood samples were collected from convalescent patients a median of approximately 93 days after diagnosis, with a range of roughly 30 to 161 days. Post-vaccine blood samples were taken a median of around 68 days after the second vaccine dose, with a range of about 13 to 250 days. The cultures were stimulated with overlapping spike peptide pools from SARS-CoV-2 and from the common cold coronaviruses HCoV-NL63, HCoV-OC43 and HCoV-229E. Control cultures used a CEFX viral epitope pool as positive control, an HIV-1 Nef peptide pool as negative control, or no peptide. In some eleven COVID-19 convalescent patients and 4 infection-naive healthy vaccine recipients, researchers compared the spike-specific CD4+ TCR repertoire from before mRNA vaccination with the repertoire from after.

Overall results and qualifications from the work: The median count of SARS-CoV-2-reactive clonotypes went up from approximately 20 after infection to more than 30 after vaccination, although the change was not significant. Of the vaccine-specific clones in convalescent patients, 304 of 307, or nearly all, reacted only to SARS-CoV-2 spike and did not cross-react with common cold coronaviruses. Relatively few convalescent patients were included in the study, and early timepoints after natural infection were not analyzed. Among convalescent patients, a median about 86% of the SARS-CoV-2-reactive clones seen after vaccination appeared only after vaccination, which suggests priming specific to the vaccine.

The library relied on PCR. DNA from cultured CD4+ T cells underwent TCR sequencing with the Oncomine TCR Beta short-read assay at the Johns Hopkins FTIC core. The QIAamp micro DNA kit was used to extract genomic DNA from the cultured CD4+ T cells. Oncomine TCR Beta libraries from cultured CD4+ T cells were pooled using unique dual indexes and sequenced on an Illumina iSeq 100. On the authors' methods: Non-productive sequences were filtered out, and CDR3s that did not start with C, did not end with F or W, or were shorter than 7 amino acids were discarded. The MANAFEST web application was used to identify antigen-specific clonotypes by comparing peptide-stimulated wells against reference wells and other culture wells. For a clone to be called positive, the clone needed an FDR below 0.05, an odds ratio above 5, and a productive frequency above 0.1% in at least two of three replicate wells. A clonotype counted as cross-reactive if it showed significant expansion both in the SARS-CoV-2 spike wells and in at least one common cold coronavirus spike condition. Similarity between CDR3 sequences was evaluated in R version 3.6.1 using Levenshtein distances (stringdist) and unrooted phylogenetic trees (ape). TCRdb cleaned the public reads at Q25 with fastp, built clones with MiXCR and kept in-frame beta chains. Every CDR3 protein is listed once, alongside the most common genes and DNA of its rows. The V and J calls, along with clone size, are taken from TCRdb and not from the paper's own processing. The sample table contains over 11,000 distinct CDR3 sequences; only one count was recorded for around 24% of them. The ten biggest clones cover 15% to 20% of the sample.

Recombination connected TRBV9 to TRBJ2-3, with the D gene call left open. Sequences were derived from CD4+ T cells from blood, cultured in vitro, sampled after SARS-CoV-2 vaccination. The receptor was isolated from a human donor who had recovered from COVID-19. This receptor has the CDR3 CASSVGASPPDTQYF. In nucleotide form, the sequence is TGTGCCAGCAGCGTAGGGGCTAGTCCCCCAGATACGCAGTATTTT.